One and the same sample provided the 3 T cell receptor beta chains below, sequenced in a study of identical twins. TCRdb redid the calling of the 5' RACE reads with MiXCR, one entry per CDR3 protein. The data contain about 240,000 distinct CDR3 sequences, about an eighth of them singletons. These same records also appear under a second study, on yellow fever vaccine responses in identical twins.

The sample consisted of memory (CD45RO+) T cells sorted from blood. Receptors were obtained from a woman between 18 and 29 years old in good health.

The CDR3 sequence: CASSPTSGLYNEQFF. The CDR3 DNA reads TGTGCCAGCAGTCCAACTAGCGGACTATACAATGAGCAGTTCTTC. This chain links TRBV28 with TRBJ2-1, with 8 nucleotides matching TRBD2. This CDR3 region has 15 residues. Germline values: CDR1 MDHEN, CDR2 SYDVKM. The ends lost 5 bases at V and 4 bases at J; junction bases unmatched: 7.

Here the CDR3 DNA reads TGTGCCATCAGTGAGTCGTTCGGGGTCGGCAATCAGCCCCAGCATTTT. This translates into CAISESFGVGNQPQHF. V and J are TRBV10-3 and TRBJ1-5, with D unclear. The V end was cut by 0 bases, the J end by 2 bases, with 11 bases between. The germline CDR1 and CDR2 sequences are ENHRY and SYGVKD. CDR3 length equals 16 residues.

The CDR3 region has the DNA TGCAGTGCTACCTTGCCGGGACTAGCCAAAAACATTCAGTACTTC. This sequence encodes CSATLPGLAKNIQYF. The chain employs TRBV20-1 and TRBJ2-4, with D perhaps matching TRBD2 (6 bases). The CDR3 is made up of 15 amino acids. From germline, CDR1 is DFQATT and CDR2 SNEGSKA (reference sequence). V gave up 4 bases and J gave up 0 bases, with 13 bases separating them.